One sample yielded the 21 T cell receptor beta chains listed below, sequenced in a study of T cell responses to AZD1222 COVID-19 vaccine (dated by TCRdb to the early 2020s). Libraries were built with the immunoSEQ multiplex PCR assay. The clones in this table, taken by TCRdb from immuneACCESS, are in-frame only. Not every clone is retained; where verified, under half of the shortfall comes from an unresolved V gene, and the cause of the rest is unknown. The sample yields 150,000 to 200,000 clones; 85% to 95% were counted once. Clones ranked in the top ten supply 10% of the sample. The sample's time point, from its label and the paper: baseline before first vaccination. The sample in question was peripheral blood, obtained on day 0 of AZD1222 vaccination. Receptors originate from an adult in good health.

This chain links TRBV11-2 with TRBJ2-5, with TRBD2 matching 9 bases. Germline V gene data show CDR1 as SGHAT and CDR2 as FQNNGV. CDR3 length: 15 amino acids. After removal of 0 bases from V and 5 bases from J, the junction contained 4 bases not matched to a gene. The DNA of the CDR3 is TGTGCCAGCAGCTTAGAAGCGGGGGGTAGGGAGACCCAGTACTTC. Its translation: CASSLEAGGRETQYF.

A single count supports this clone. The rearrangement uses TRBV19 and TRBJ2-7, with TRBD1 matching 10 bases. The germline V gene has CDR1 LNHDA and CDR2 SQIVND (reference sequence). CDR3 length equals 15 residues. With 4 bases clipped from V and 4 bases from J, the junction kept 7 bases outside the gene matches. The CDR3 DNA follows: TGTGCCAGTAGTACGACGACAGGGGGCGTTTACGAGCAGTACTTC. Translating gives CASSTTTGGVYEQYF.

The CDR3 protein is CAISESGRYYGYTF. The CDR3 DNA sequence: TGTGCCATCAGTGAGTCGGGACGGTACTATGGCTACACCTTC. The chain couples TRBV10-3 to TRBJ1-2; tentative D call: TRBD1 (5 bases). This CDR3 is 14 amino acids long. Germline assignment: CDR1 ENHRY and CDR2 SYGVKD. With 0 bases removed from V and 3 bases from J, the gap between germline ends came to 8 bases.

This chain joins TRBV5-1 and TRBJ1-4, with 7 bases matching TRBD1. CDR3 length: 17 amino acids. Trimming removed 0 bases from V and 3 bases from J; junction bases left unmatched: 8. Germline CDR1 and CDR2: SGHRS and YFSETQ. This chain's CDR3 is CASSLARTGLSNEKLFF. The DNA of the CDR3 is TGCGCCAGCAGCTTGGCTCGGACAGGCCTCTCTAATGAAAAACTGTTTTTT.

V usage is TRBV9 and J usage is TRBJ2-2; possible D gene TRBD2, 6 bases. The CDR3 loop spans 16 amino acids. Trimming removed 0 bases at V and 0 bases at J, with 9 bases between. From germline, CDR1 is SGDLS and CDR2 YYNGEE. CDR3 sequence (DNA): TGTGCCAGCAGCGTAGCGGGGAGGACGAACACCGGGGAGCTGTTTTTT. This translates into CASSVAGRTNTGELFF.

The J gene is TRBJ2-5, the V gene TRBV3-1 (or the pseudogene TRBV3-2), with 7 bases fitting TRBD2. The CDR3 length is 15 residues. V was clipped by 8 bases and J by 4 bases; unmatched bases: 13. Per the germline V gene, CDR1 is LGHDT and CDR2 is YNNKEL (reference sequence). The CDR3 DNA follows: TGTGCCAGCGGCGGCCCAGGGAGGGCGTCAGAGACCCAGTACTTC. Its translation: CASGGPGRASETQYF.

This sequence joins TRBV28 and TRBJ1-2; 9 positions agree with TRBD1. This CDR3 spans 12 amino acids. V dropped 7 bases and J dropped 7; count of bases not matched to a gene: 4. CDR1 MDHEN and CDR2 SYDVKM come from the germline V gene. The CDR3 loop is CASTPDRGGYTF. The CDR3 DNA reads TGTGCCAGCACCCCGGACAGGGGTGGCTACACCTTC.

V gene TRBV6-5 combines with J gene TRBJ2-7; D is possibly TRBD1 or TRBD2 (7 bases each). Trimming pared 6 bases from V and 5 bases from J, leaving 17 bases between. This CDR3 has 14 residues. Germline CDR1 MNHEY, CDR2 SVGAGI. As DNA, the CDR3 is TGTGCCAGCAGACCCTCCAGGGGGGGGAACGAGCAGTACTTC. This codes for CASRPSRGGNEQYF.

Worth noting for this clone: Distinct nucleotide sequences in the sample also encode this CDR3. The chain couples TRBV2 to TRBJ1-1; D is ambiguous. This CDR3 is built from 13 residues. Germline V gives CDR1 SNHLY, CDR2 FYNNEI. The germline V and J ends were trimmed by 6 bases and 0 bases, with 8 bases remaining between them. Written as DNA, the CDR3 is TGTGCCAGCAGGGGTAGTTTGAACACTGAAGCTTTCTTT. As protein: CASRGSLNTEAFF.

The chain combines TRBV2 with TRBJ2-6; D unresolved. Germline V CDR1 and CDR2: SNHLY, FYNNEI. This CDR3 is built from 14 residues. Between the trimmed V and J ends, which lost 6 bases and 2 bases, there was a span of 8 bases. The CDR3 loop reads CASRGQAGANVLTF. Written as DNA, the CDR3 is TGTGCCAGCAGGGGCCAGGCTGGGGCCAACGTCCTGACTTTC.

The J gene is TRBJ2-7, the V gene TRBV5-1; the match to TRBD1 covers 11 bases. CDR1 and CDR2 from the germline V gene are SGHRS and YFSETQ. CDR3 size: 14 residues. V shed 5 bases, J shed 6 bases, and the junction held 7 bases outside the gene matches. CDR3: CASSSGQGAFEQYV. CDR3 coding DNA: TGCGCCAGCAGTTCTGGACAGGGGGCCTTCGAGCAGTACGTC.

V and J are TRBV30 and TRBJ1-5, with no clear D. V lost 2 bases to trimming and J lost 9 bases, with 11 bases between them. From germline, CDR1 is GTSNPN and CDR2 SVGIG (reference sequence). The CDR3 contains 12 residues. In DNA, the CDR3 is TGTGCCTGGAGTAGGTCACCCGGGCCCCAGCATTTT. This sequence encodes CAWSRSPGPQHF.

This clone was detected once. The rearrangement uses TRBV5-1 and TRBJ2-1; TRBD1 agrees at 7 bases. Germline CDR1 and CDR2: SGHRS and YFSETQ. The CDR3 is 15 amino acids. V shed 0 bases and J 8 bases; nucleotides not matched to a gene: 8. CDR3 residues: CASSLGQGKYDEQFF. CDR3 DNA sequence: TGCGCCAGCAGCTTGGGACAGGGCAAGTACGATGAGCAGTTCTTC.

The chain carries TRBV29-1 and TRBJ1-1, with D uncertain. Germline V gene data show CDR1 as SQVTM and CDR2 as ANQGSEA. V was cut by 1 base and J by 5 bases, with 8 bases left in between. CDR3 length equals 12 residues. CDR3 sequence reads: CSVEGRGTEAFF. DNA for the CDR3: TGCAGCGTTGAAGGCCGGGGAACTGAAGCTTTCTTT.

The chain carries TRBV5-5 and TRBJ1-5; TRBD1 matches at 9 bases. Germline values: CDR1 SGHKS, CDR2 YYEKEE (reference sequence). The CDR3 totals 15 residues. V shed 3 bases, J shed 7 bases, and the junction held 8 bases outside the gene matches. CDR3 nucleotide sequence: TGTGCCAGCAGCTGGTCGGACAGGGGCAGGCAGCCCCAGCATTTT. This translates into CASSWSDRGRQPQHF.

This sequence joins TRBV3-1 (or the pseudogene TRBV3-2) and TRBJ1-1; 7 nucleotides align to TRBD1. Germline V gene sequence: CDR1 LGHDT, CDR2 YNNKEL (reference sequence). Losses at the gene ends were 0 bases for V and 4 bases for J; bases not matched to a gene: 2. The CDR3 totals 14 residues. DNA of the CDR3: TGTGCCAGCAGCCAAGAACAGGGGACCACTGAAGCTTTCTTT. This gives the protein CASSQEQGTTEAFF.

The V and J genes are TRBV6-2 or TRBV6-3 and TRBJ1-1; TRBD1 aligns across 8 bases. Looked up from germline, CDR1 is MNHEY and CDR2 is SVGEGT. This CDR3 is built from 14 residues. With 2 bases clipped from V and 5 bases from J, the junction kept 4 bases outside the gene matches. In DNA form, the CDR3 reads TGTGCCAGCAGTTACGGACAGGGACGAACTGAAGCTTTCTTT. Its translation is CASSYGQGRTEAFF.

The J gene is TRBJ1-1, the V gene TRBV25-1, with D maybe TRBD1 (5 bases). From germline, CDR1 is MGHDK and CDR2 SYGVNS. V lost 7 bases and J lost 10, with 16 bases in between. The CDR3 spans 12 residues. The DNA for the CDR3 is TGTGCCAGCAACCTGGGGAGGGGTATAGCTTTCTTT. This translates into CASNLGRGIAFF.

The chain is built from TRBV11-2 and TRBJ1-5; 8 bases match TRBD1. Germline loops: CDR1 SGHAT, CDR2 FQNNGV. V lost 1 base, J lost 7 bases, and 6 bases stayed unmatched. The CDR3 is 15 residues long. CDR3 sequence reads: CASSLGTGMKQPQHF. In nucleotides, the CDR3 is TGTGCCAGCAGCTTAGGGACAGGGATGAAACAGCCCCAGCATTTT.

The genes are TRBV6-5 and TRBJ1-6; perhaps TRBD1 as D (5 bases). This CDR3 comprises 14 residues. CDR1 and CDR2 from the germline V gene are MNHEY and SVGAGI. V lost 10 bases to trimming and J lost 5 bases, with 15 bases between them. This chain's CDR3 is CATSDSGNNSPLHF. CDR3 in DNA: TGTGCCACTTCAGACAGTGGCAATAATTCACCCCTCCACTTT.

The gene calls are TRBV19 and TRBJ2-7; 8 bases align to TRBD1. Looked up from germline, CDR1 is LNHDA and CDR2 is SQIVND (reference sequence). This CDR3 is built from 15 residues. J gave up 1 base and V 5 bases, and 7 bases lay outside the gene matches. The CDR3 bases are TGTGCCAGTAGTTACGGACAGGGCCCTTCCTACGAGCAGTACTTC. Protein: CASSYGQGPSYEQYF.